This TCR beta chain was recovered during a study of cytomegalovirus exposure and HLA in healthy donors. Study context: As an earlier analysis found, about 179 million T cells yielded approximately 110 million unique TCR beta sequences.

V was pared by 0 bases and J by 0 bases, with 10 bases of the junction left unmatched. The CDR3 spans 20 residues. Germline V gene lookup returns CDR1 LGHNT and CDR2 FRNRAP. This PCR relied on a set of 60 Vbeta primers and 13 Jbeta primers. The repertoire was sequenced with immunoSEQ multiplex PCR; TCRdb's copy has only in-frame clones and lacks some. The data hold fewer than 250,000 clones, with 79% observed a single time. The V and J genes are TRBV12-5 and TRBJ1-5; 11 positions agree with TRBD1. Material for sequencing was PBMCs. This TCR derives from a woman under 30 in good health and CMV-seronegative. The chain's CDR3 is CASGLVLFGQGARSNQPQHF. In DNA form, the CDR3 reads TGTGCTAGTGGTTTGGTACTTTTTGGACAGGGGGCTCGTAGCAATCAGCCCCAGCATTTT.